Each of the 26 T cell receptor beta chains below was sequenced from the same sample in a study of radiotherapy plus CTLA-4 blockade in lung cancer. TCRdb keeps only in-frame clones here, not all; method: immunoSEQ multiplex PCR. The data hold approximately 45,000 clones, with roughly 59% observed a single time. The sample in question was peripheral blood, obtained from a patient treated with radiotherapy plus ipilimumab. Receptors were obtained from a human donor with non-small cell lung cancer who had a partial response to radiotherapy plus ipilimumab.

This chain joins TRBV5-4 and TRBJ2-6, with D maybe TRBD2 (5 bases). The CDR3 consists of 16 residues. From germline, CDR1 is SGHNT and CDR2 YYREEE (reference sequence). Deletions cut 6 bases from V and 0 bases from J, with 13 bases between. The chain's CDR3 is CASTRGSSSGANVLTF. As DNA, the CDR3 is TGTGCCAGCACCCGGGGATCGAGCTCTGGGGCCAACGTCCTGACTTTC.

The V call is TRBV29-1, the J call TRBJ2-1, with TRBD2 identical over 7 bases. CDR1 SQVTM and CDR2 ANQGSEA come from the germline V gene. This CDR3 is 15 amino acids long. The junction had 9 bases not matched to a gene; V was cut back by 4 bases and J by 3 bases. The CDR3 bases are TGCAGCGTTGGTGCGTCGGGGGACTACTACAATGAGCAGTTCTTC. Protein: CSVGASGDYYNEQFF.

This chain joins TRBV4-1 and TRBJ2-4; TRBD2 is a possible D gene (5 bases). There are 18 residues in the CDR3. Trimming cost V 0 bases and J 0 bases, with 15 bases left between them. Germline assignment: CDR1 MGHRA and CDR2 YSYEKL. The CDR3 spells CASSQETSGPLAKNIQYF. The CDR3 coding sequence is TGCGCCAGCAGCCAAGAAACGAGCGGACCACTAGCCAAAAACATTCAGTACTTC.

This chain joins TRBV29-1 and TRBJ2-5; D is possibly TRBD1 (6 bases). Germline V gene lookup returns CDR1 SQVTM and CDR2 ANQGSEA. The V and J ends lost 3 bases and 4 bases respectively, with 15 bases between them. There are 14 residues in the CDR3. The CDR3 nucleotides read TGCAGCGTTGATTATAGGGGGTACCGAGAGACCCAGTACTTC. This encodes CSVDYRGYRETQYF.

J is TRBJ2-2 and V is TRBV7-6; 8 bases are shared with TRBD1. This CDR3 has 16 residues. Germline assignment: CDR1 SGHVS and CDR2 FNYEAQ. V lost 4 bases to trimming and J lost 1 base; unmatched junction nucleotides: 5. This chain's CDR3 is CASSSRTGKNTGELFF. In DNA, the CDR3 is TGTGCCAGCAGCTCCCGGACAGGGAAGAACACCGGGGAGCTGTTTTTT.

CDR3 nucleotide sequence: TGTGCCAGCAGCGCCTCGACAGGGTATAGCAATCAGCCCCAGCATTTT. Protein product: CASSASTGYSNQPQHF. J is TRBJ1-5 and V is TRBV13; TRBD1 agrees at 7 bases. CDR1 is PRHDT and CDR2 is FYEKMQ in the germline V gene (reference sequence). This CDR3 region has 16 residues. V lost 5 bases, J lost 0 bases, and 7 bases stayed unmatched.

The chain combines TRBV7-2 with TRBJ2-5; 7 bases are a match to TRBD2. The CDR3 length is 14 residues. Germline V CDR1 and CDR2: SGHTA, FQGNSA. J was trimmed by 7 bases and V by 6 bases; bases with no gene match: 11. In nucleotides, the CDR3 is TGTGCCAGCAGGTCGGGACCGCCGGGAGGGACCCAGTACTTC. This translates into CASRSGPPGGTQYF.

The rearrangement links TRBV7-2 to TRBJ1-5; 7 bases line up with TRBD1. Unmatched junction bases numbered 3, after V lost 3 bases and J lost 7 bases. The CDR3 sequence is 13 residues long. Germline V lookup: CDR1 SGHTA, CDR2 FQGNSA. The CDR3 loop is CASSFTGVQPQHF. The CDR3 DNA reads as TGTGCCAGCAGCTTCACAGGGGTCCAGCCCCAGCATTTT.

The V call is TRBV7-2, the J call TRBJ1-2, with no clear D. The CDR3 runs 14 residues. CDR1 is SGHTA and CDR2 is FQGNSA in the germline V gene. V lost 0 bases and J 6 bases, leaving 11 bases between the germline ends. The CDR3 nucleotides are TGTGCCAGCAGCTTAGCCATGAACAGCCATGGCTACACCTTC. This codes for CASSLAMNSHGYTF.

This clone was recorded only once. The chain couples TRBV10-3 to TRBJ2-6; no reliable D call. The CDR3 length is 19 residues. Trimming took off 0 bases at V and 0 bases at J, with 15 bases between the two ends. Germline lookup yields CDR1 ENHRY and CDR2 SYGVKD. The CDR3 DNA is TGTGCCATCAGTGAGTCATTTGGTGGTACAAGCTCTGGGGCCAACGTCCTGACTTTC. Translated, it gives CAISESFGGTSSGANVLTF.

This clone was counted between two and nine times. The CDR3, as DNA: TGTGCCAGCAGGGATAGGACAGCCATGAACACTGAAGCTTTCTTT. Protein: CASRDRTAMNTEAFF. V is TRBV6-5 and J is TRBJ1-1, with a possible D match to TRBD1 (6 bases). V lost 6 bases to trimming and J lost 0 bases, with 14 bases between them. Per the germline V gene, CDR1 is MNHEY and CDR2 is SVGAGI. The CDR3 is 15 amino acids.

The gene calls are TRBV10-2 and TRBJ2-1; TRBD1 matches 8 bases. This CDR3 is 15 amino acids long. Germline CDR1 is WSHSY and CDR2 is SAAADI. V was clipped by 5 bases and J by 8 bases; unmatched bases: 11. CDR3 protein: CASSMTGTGGHEQFF. The CDR3 bases are TGCGCCAGCAGTATGACCGGGACAGGCGGGCATGAGCAGTTCTTC.

V is TRBV28 and J is TRBJ2-5; 15 bases align to TRBD2. The CDR3 spans 17 residues. CDR1 and CDR2 from the germline V gene are MDHEN and SYDVKM. The ends lost 7 bases at V and 2 bases at J; junction bases unmatched: 8. The CDR3, as DNA: TGTGCCAGCACCCATCCGGGACTAGCGGGGGGACAAGAGACCCAGTACTTC. This gives the protein CASTHPGLAGGQETQYF. The complete variable domain, with remaining parts taken from reference TRBV28 and TRBJ2-5, reads DVKVTQSSRYLVKRTGEKVFLECVQDMDHENMFWYRQDPGLGLRLIYFSYDVKMKEKGDIPEGYSVSREKKERFSLILESASTNQTSMYLCASTHPGLAGGQETQYFGPGTRLLVL.

The chain has TRBV4-1 and TRBJ1-1; maybe TRBD1 (5 bases). This CDR3 is 15 amino acids long. Germline V CDR1 and CDR2: MGHRA, YSYEKL. The germline V and J ends were trimmed by 5 bases and 0 bases, with 13 bases remaining between them. CDR3 DNA sequence: TGCGCCAGCAGCTCGCTGACAGAAATGAACACTGAAGCTTTCTTT. This encodes CASSSLTEMNTEAFF.

This clone was observed a handful of times. V gene TRBV2 combines with J gene TRBJ1-4; 12 bases are a match to TRBD1. This CDR3 contains 20 residues. With V trimmed by 8 bases and J by 2 bases, 18 bases remained unmatched. Germline V gives CDR1 SNHLY, CDR2 FYNNEI. The CDR3 region is CASHPLPPGTGGVTNEKLFF. CDR3 sequence (DNA): TGTGCCAGCCATCCCCTCCCCCCCGGGACAGGGGGCGTGACTAATGAAAAACTGTTTTTT.

The sample holds a few counts of this clone. The V gene is TRBV13, the J gene TRBJ1-4, with D hard to call. Germline CDR1 PRHDT, CDR2 FYEKMQ (reference sequence). The CDR3 runs 17 residues. Trimming removed 5 bases at V and 0 bases at J, with 16 bases between. The DNA of the CDR3 is TGTGCCAGCAGCCAAAGGCGGGGTCGGGCAACTAATGAAAAACTGTTTTTT. Translating gives CASSQRRGRATNEKLFF. Looking up the rest from reference TRBV13 and TRBJ1-4 gives the full variable domain: AAGVIQSPRHLIKEKRETATLKCYPIPRHDTVYWYQQGPGQDPQFLISFYEKMQSDKGSIPDRFSAQQFSDYHSELNMSSLELGDSALYFCASSQRRGRATNEKLFFGSGTQLSVL.

V usage is TRBV19 and J usage is TRBJ2-7; 11 bases map to TRBD2. After removal of 4 bases from V and 4 bases from J, the junction contained 6 bases not matched to a gene. Germline CDR1 and CDR2: LNHDA and SQIVND (reference sequence). CDR3 length: 15 residues. This CDR3 reads CASSKPSGGIYEQYF. In DNA, the CDR3 is TGTGCCAGTAGTAAACCTAGCGGGGGGATTTACGAGCAGTACTTC.

This clone showed up just a few times. The chain combines TRBV6-5 with TRBJ2-7; a weak D match, TRBD1 (5 bases). The CDR3 length is 13 residues. CDR1 and CDR2 from the germline V gene are MNHEY and SVGAGI. V was cut by 6 bases and J by 5 bases, with 14 bases left in between. CDR3 DNA sequence: TGTGCCAGCAGAATGACCAGGGTGGACGAGCAGTACTTC. Translating it yields CASRMTRVDEQYF.

This chain links TRBV7-9 with TRBJ2-7; the D is unclear. This CDR3 comprises 12 residues. CDR1 is SEHNR and CDR2 is FQNEAQ in the germline V gene (reference sequence). The ends were cut back, 2 bases at V and 4 bases at J, with 6 bases in the middle. The CDR3 DNA sequence: TGTGCCAGCAGCTTAAGAGAATACGAGCAGTACTTC. It translates to CASSLREYEQYF.

The rearrangement uses TRBV27 and TRBJ2-3, with D perhaps matching TRBD2 (6 bases). CDR3 length equals 17 residues. V was pared by 3 bases and J by 4 bases, with 20 bases between. Germline V gives CDR1 MNHEY, CDR2 SMNVEV (reference sequence). CDR3 amino acids: CASSLNPGVQGADTQYF. The CDR3 DNA is TGTGCCAGCAGTTTGAATCCGGGAGTCCAAGGGGCAGATACGCAGTATTTT.

Ten or more counts support this clone. The genes are TRBV5-1 and TRBJ2-7, with 10 bases matching TRBD1. The CDR3 runs 13 residues. Germline values: CDR1 SGHRS, CDR2 YFSETQ. The trim removed 4 bases at V and 5 bases at J, leaving 3 bases unmatched. The CDR3 reads CASSLGTGDEQYF. CDR3 in DNA: TGCGCCAGCAGCCTCGGGACAGGGGACGAGCAGTACTTC.

The rearrangement joins TRBV7-3 to TRBJ2-2; D uncertain. Trimming took off 3 bases at V and 2 bases at J, with 7 bases between the two ends. This CDR3 is built from 14 residues. Looked up from germline, CDR1 is SGHTA and CDR2 is FQGTGA. CDR3 amino acids: CASSLNSNTGELFF. The CDR3 DNA is TGTGCCAGCAGCTTGAACTCCAACACCGGGGAGCTGTTTTTT. The full variable domain, in which reference TRBV7-3 and TRBJ2-2 provide the parts outside the CDR3, is GAGVSQTPSNKVTEKGKYVELRCDPISGHTALYWYRQSLGQGPEFLIYFQGTGAADDSGLPNDRFFAVRPEGSVSTLKIQRTERGDSAVYLCASSLNSNTGELFFGEGSRLTVL.

As DNA, the CDR3 is TGTGCCAGCAGCTTAACTAGCGGGAAGGTGGCCCAGTACTTC. It is translated as CASSLTSGKVAQYF. This sequence joins TRBV5-6 and TRBJ2-5; TRBD2 matches at 10 bases. This CDR3 is 14 amino acids long. Germline V gene data show CDR1 as SGHDT and CDR2 as YYEEEE. Trimming cost V 2 bases and J 9 bases; bases outside gene matches: 7.

This chain links TRBV2 with TRBJ2-7, with a possible D match to TRBD1 (6 bases). The CDR3 is 14 amino acids. V was pared by 7 bases and J by 5 bases, with 18 bases between. Germline V gene data show CDR1 as SNHLY and CDR2 as FYNNEI. CDR3 sequence reads: CASTGAVRGHEQYF. Here the CDR3 DNA reads TGTGCCAGCACTGGGGCAGTCAGGGGCCACGAGCAGTACTTC.

The chain couples TRBV6-4 to TRBJ2-1; 11 bases are shared with TRBD1. CDR1 MRHNA and CDR2 SNTAGT come from the germline V gene. This CDR3 has 14 residues. J lost 9 bases, V lost 5 bases, and 6 bases had no gene match. CDR3 residues: CASSPDRGRPEQFF. The CDR3 DNA reads TGTGCCAGCAGTCCGGACAGGGGGCGGCCTGAGCAGTTCTTC.

V usage is TRBV7-2 and J usage is TRBJ1-2, with 8 positions matching TRBD1. Per germline, CDR1 SGHTA and CDR2 FQGNSA. V shed 3 bases and J 8 bases; nucleotides not matched to a gene: 5. The CDR3 length is 13 residues. For the CDR3, the DNA is TGTGCCAGCAGCTTGGAGACAGGGGTCGGCTACACCTTC. As protein: CASSLETGVGYTF. The complete variable domain, with remaining parts taken from reference TRBV7-2 and TRBJ1-2, reads GAGVSQSPSNKVTEKGKDVELRCDPISGHTALYWYRQSLGQGLEFLIYFQGNSAPDKSGLPSDRFSAERTGGSVSTLTIQRTQQEDSAVYLCASSLETGVGYTFGSGTRLTVV.